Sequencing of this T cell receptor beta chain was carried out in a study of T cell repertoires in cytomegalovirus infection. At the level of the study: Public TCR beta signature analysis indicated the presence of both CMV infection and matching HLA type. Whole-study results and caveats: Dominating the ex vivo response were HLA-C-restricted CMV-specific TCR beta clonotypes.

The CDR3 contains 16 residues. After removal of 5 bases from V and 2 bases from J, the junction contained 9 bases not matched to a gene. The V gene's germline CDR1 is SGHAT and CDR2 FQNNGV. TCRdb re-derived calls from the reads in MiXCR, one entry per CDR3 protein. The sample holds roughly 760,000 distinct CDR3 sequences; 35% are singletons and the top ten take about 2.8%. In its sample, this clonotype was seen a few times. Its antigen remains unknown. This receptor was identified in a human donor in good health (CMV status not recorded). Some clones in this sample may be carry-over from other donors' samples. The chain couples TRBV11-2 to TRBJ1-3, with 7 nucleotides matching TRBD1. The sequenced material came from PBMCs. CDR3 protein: CASSPYLGTAGNTIYF. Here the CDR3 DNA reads TGTGCCAGCAGCCCTTACCTAGGGACAGCTGGAAACACCATATATTTT.